This T cell receptor (beta chain) is drawn from a study of T cell responses to AZD1222 COVID-19 vaccine. Findings of the study overall: No day 14 peak samples; only post-peak repertoires were characterized.

Germline V gene data show CDR1 as SGHTA and CDR2 as FQGTGA. Deletions cut 5 bases from V and 2 bases from J, with 12 bases between. The CDR3 runs to 14 residues. As for this clone: The target antigen is unknown.

Clones were read by immunoSEQ multiplex PCR, and TCRdb kept only the in-frame ones, dropping some. The sample has around 100,000 clones, more than 75% seen once. Material: peripheral blood, obtained on day 0 of MenACWY control vaccination. This TCR came from an adult in good health. The gene calls are TRBV7-3 and TRBJ2-5; either TRBD1 or TRBD2 may fit D (5 bases each). The CDR3 region is CASSPGTVQETQYF. The CDR3 DNA reads TGTGCCAGCAGCCCCGGGACGGTTCAAGAGACCCAGTACTTC. Looking up the rest from reference TRBV7-3 and TRBJ2-5 gives the full variable domain: GAGVSQTPSNKVTEKGKYVELRCDPISGHTALYWYRQSLGQGPEFLIYFQGTGAADDSGLPNDRFFAVRPEGSVSTLKIQRTERGDSAVYLCASSPGTVQETQYFGPGTRLLVL.